These 22 T cell receptor beta chains were all obtained from the same sample, sequenced in a study of blood T cell repertoires in COVID-19. The data were produced by immunoSEQ multiplex PCR, yet TCRdb's version contains in-frame clones alone and is incomplete. The sample lists 200,000 to 250,000 clones; 65% to 85% were seen once. The material sequenced was PBMCs or T cells enriched from blood (not recorded which). All receptors derive from a woman in her thirties or forties who had recovered from COVID-19.

V usage is TRBV7-2 and J usage is TRBJ2-2, with 7 bases lining up with TRBD2. Germline lookup yields CDR1 SGHTA and CDR2 FQGNSA. The CDR3 runs 15 residues. V dropped 2 bases and J dropped 4; count of bases not matched to a gene: 4. The CDR3 nucleotides are TGTGCCAGCAGCTTATGGGAGGGCTTCACCGGGGAGCTGTTTTTT. Translation gives CASSLWEGFTGELFF.

The chain couples TRBV20-1 to TRBJ2-7; D is possibly TRBD1 (5 bases). Trimming pared 3 bases from V and 3 bases from J, leaving 18 bases between. The CDR3 sequence is 15 residues long. Germline V gene lookup returns CDR1 DFQATT and CDR2 SNEGSKA (reference sequence). CDR3 residues: CSASLLGDRLYEQYF. The CDR3 DNA follows: TGCAGTGCTAGTTTGTTAGGGGATCGACTCTACGAGCAGTACTTC.

The chain has TRBV5-1 and TRBJ1-5, with 8 nucleotides matching TRBD1. Germline-derived CDR1 and CDR2 are SGHRS and YFSETQ. This CDR3 spans 15 amino acids. J lost 2 bases, V lost 4 bases, and 5 bases had no gene match. This chain's CDR3 is CASSPGTGGNQPQHF. The CDR3 coding sequence is TGCGCCAGCAGCCCCGGGACAGGCGGCAATCAGCCCCAGCATTTT.

The chain has TRBV16 and TRBJ2-1; D is uncertain. This CDR3 region has 12 residues. V was shortened by 5 bases and J by 4 bases, with 6 bases between the two germline ends. Germline lookup yields CDR1 KGHSY and CDR2 FQNENV. CDR3 coding DNA: TGTGCCAGCAGCTTAACATACAATGAGCAGTTCTTC. Translation gives CASSLTYNEQFF.

The chain carries TRBV28 and TRBJ1-2; maybe TRBD1 (5 bases). Trimming cost V 3 bases and J 4 bases, with 9 bases left between them. This CDR3 has 13 residues. CDR1 is MDHEN, CDR2 SYDVKM, per germline. CDR3 nucleotides: TGTGCCAGCAGTTTGCTGGGGCGCTATGGCTACACCTTC. The encoded protein is CASSLLGRYGYTF.

V and J are TRBV19 and TRBJ1-6, with D perhaps matching TRBD1 (6 bases). The germline V gene has CDR1 LNHDA and CDR2 SQIVND (reference sequence). V was clipped by 10 bases and J by 9 bases, with 22 bases between them. The CDR3 runs 15 residues. The CDR3 protein is CATQLGGGAGSPLHF. The CDR3, as DNA: TGTGCCACCCAGCTTGGTGGGGGGGCTGGTTCACCCCTCCACTTT.

The chain employs TRBV3-1 (or the pseudogene TRBV3-2) and TRBJ1-2; D call uncertain. The CDR3 is 13 amino acids. Trimming took 1 base from V and 2 from J, leaving 5 bases between them. The germline gives CDR1 LGHDT, CDR2 YNNKEL (reference sequence). CDR3: CASSQGVNYGYTF. Written as DNA, the CDR3 is TGTGCCAGCAGCCAAGGAGTGAACTATGGCTACACCTTC.

The chain recombines TRBV2 with TRBJ1-6, with 7 bases aligning to TRBD1. The CDR3 spans 15 residues. CDR1 SNHLY and CDR2 FYNNEI come from the germline V gene. V was pared by 6 bases and J by 7 bases, with 9 bases of the junction left unmatched. The CDR3 nucleotides are TGTGCCAGCAGACCAGGGACAGTCGGGAATTCACCCCTCCACTTT. Translated: CASRPGTVGNSPLHF.

This chain joins TRBV19 and TRBJ1-2, with 7 bases identical to TRBD1. The CDR3 consists of 15 residues. With V trimmed by 5 bases and J by 8 bases, 14 bases remained unmatched. In germline, CDR1 is LNHDA, CDR2 SQIVND (reference sequence). Here the CDR3 reads CASSERDSTTGGYTF. The DNA for the CDR3 is TGTGCCAGTAGTGAAAGGGACAGTACTACGGGGGGCTACACCTTC.

The chain carries TRBV10-3 and TRBJ2-2; 14 bases align to TRBD2. Germline CDR1 is ENHRY and CDR2 is SYGVKD. CDR3 length: 17 residues. The V gene end was trimmed by 10 bases and the J gene end by 4 bases; junction bases not matched to a gene: 11. CDR3 DNA: TGTGCCACCAGACTAGCGGGAGGGCCCTCGGGCACCGGGGAGCTGTTTTTT. It is translated as CATRLAGGPSGTGELFF.

The chain joins TRBV5-4 to TRBJ1-2, with D uncertain. CDR3 length: 16 amino acids. V was cut by 4 bases and J by 2 bases, with 18 bases left in between. CDR1 and CDR2 from the germline V gene are SGHNT and YYREEE (reference sequence). The CDR3 DNA is TGTGCCAGCAGCCCCACCGCCGGCAGGCTGAACTATGGCTACACCTTC. It codes for CASSPTAGRLNYGYTF.

The rearrangement uses TRBV6-5 and TRBJ2-5; TRBD1 matches 8 bases. After removal of 6 bases from V and 4 bases from J, the junction contained 4 bases not matched to a gene. This CDR3 has 13 residues. Per germline, CDR1 MNHEY and CDR2 SVGAGI. CDR3 in DNA: TGTGCCAGCAGGACAGGGGTAGGAGAGACCCAGTACTTC. Protein product: CASRTGVGETQYF.

J is TRBJ2-2 and V is TRBV7-2, with a tentative D call TRBD1 (5 bases). Germline V gene lookup returns CDR1 SGHTA and CDR2 FQGNSA. The CDR3 loop spans 15 amino acids. The V end lost 1 base, the J end lost 1 base, and 7 bases lay between the germline ends. CDR3 sequence reads: CASSLGRENTGELFF. CDR3 nucleotide sequence: TGTGCCAGCAGCTTAGGCAGGGAGAACACCGGGGAGCTGTTTTTT. Based on the CDR3 plus reference TRBV7-2 and TRBJ2-2, the full variable domain is GAGVSQSPSNKVTEKGKDVELRCDPISGHTALYWYRQSLGQGLEFLIYFQGNSAPDKSGLPSDRFSAERTGGSVSTLTIQRTQQEDSAVYLCASSLGRENTGELFFGEGSRLTVL.

The chain recombines TRBV14 with TRBJ2-3; D perhaps matches TRBD1 (6 bases). The CDR3 contains 16 residues. Germline values: CDR1 SGHDN, CDR2 FVKESK. Trimming pared 2 bases from V and 7 bases from J, leaving 19 bases between. CDR3 sequence reads: CASSQRLQTGANTQYF. CDR3 DNA: TGTGCCAGCAGCCAACGGCTCCAGACAGGCGCGAATACGCAGTATTTT.

V is TRBV3-1 (or the pseudogene TRBV3-2) and J is TRBJ2-2, with 7 bases identical to TRBD2. The V and J ends lost 5 bases and 2 bases, in that order; junction bases with no gene match: 5. Germline V gene data show CDR1 as LGHDT and CDR2 as YNNKEL (reference sequence). CDR3 length: 15 amino acids. In DNA, the CDR3 is TGTGCCAGCAGCGCCGCGGGACTAAACACCGGGGAGCTGTTTTTT. This encodes CASSAAGLNTGELFF.

The rearrangement joins TRBV30 to TRBJ2-7, with 9 positions matching TRBD1. V shed 2 bases and J 8 bases; nucleotides not matched to a gene: 7. CDR1 is GTSNPN and CDR2 is SVGIG in the germline V gene (reference sequence). The CDR3 is made up of 13 amino acids. CDR3 sequence reads: CAWSPNRGHKQYV. The DNA of the CDR3 is TGTGCCTGGAGTCCGAACAGGGGGCATAAGCAGTACGTC.

The CDR3 region is CASSPGASGGTDTQYF. The CDR3, as DNA: TGTGCCAGCAGCCCCGGGGCCAGCGGGGGCACAGATACGCAGTATTTT. V and J are TRBV11-3 and TRBJ2-3; TRBD2 matches 7 bases. After removal of 5 bases from V and 1 base from J, the junction contained 9 bases not matched to a gene. Per the germline V gene, CDR1 is SGHNT and CDR2 is YENEEA. The CDR3 totals 16 residues.

V usage is TRBV5-6 and J usage is TRBJ2-3; possible D gene TRBD2, 6 bases. The germline V gene has CDR1 SGHDT and CDR2 YYEEEE. This CDR3 comprises 13 residues. V was cut by 0 bases and J by 6 bases, with 8 bases left in between. The CDR3 protein is CASSLAGRDTQYF. CDR3 nucleotides: TGTGCCAGCAGCTTGGCAGGGAGGGATACGCAGTATTTT. The complete variable domain, with remaining parts taken from reference TRBV5-6 and TRBJ2-3, reads DAGVTQSPTHLIKTRGQQVTLRCSPKSGHDTVSWYQQALGQGPQFIFQYYEEEERQRGNFPDRFSGHQFPNYSSELNVNALLLGDSALYLCASSLAGRDTQYFGPGTRLTVL.

The table lists this clone with many counts. The CDR3 here is CATSAPQGANYGYTF. The CDR3 region has the DNA TGTGCCACCAGTGCCCCGCAGGGGGCAAACTATGGCTACACCTTC. The chain uses TRBV24-1 and TRBJ1-2; 8 bases line up with TRBD1. Trimming at V came to 5 bases and at J to 2 bases, leaving 6 bases not matched to a gene. In germline, CDR1 is KGHDR, CDR2 SFDVKD. This CDR3 comprises 15 residues.

The chain employs TRBV18 and TRBJ2-5, with 10 nucleotides matching TRBD1. With V trimmed by 3 bases and J by 4 bases, 5 bases remained unmatched. Germline-derived CDR1 and CDR2 are KGHSH and LQKENI. CDR3 length equals 15 residues. The CDR3 region is CASSPTGGGGETQYF. CDR3 nucleotide sequence: TGTGCCAGCTCACCGACAGGGGGCGGTGGAGAGACCCAGTACTTC.

This sequence joins TRBV5-5 and TRBJ1-1, with 8 bases aligning to TRBD1. The V gene end was trimmed by 4 bases and the J gene end by 4 bases; junction bases not matched to a gene: 12. CDR3 size: 16 residues. CDR1 is SGHKS, CDR2 YYEKEE, per germline (reference sequence). CDR3 region: CASSRDRWTGSTEAFF. Written as DNA, the CDR3 is TGTGCCAGCAGCCGGGACAGGTGGACTGGCTCCACTGAAGCTTTCTTT.

This chain uses TRBV25-1 with TRBJ2-5; D uncertain. The V gene lost 1 base and the J gene lost 5 bases, with 5 bases spanning the gap. CDR1 and CDR2 (germline): MGHDK, SYGVNS. There are 12 residues in the CDR3. Here the CDR3 reads CASSEFGETQYF. The CDR3, as DNA: TGTGCCAGCAGTGAATTCGGGGAGACCCAGTACTTC.